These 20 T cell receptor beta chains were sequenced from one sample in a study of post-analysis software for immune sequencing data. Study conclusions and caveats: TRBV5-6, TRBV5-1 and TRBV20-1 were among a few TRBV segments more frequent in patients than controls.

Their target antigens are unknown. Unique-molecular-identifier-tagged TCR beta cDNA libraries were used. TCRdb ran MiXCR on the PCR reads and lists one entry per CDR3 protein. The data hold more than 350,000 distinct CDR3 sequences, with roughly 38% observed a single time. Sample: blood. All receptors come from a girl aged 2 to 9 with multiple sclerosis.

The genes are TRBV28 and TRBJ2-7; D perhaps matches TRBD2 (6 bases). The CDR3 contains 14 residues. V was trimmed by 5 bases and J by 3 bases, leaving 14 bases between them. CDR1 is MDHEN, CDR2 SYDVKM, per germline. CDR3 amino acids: CASSPGLRFYEQYF. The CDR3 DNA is TGTGCCAGCAGTCCGGGACTCCGATTCTACGAGCAGTACTTC.

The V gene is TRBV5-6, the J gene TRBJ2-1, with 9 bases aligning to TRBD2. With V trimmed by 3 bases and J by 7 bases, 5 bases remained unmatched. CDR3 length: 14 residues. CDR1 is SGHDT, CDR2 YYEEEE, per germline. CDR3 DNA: TGTGCCAGCAGCTGGGCCAGCGGGAGGAATGAGCAGTTCTTC. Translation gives CASSWASGRNEQFF.

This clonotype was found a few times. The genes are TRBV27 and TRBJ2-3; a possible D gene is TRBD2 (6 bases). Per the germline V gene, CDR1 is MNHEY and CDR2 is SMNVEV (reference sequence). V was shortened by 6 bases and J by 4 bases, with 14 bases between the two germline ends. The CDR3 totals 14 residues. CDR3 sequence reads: CASSRGLAADTQYF. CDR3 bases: TGTGCCAGCAGCCGAGGGTTAGCGGCAGATACGCAGTATTTT.

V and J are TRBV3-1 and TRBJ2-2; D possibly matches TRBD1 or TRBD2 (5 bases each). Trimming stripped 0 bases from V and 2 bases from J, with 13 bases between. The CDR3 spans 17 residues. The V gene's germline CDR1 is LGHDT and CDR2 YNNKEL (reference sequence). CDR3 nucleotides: TGTGCCAGCAGCCAAGAACTAGAAGGGGTTAACACCGGGGAGCTGTTTTTT. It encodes CASSQELEGVNTGELFF.

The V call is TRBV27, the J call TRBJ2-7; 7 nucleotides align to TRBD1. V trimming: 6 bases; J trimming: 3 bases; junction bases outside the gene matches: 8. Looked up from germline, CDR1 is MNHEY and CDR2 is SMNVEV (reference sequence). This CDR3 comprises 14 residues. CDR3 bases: TGTGCCAGCAGGTTAGAGGGACAGAACTACGAGCAGTACTTC. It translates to CASRLEGQNYEQYF.

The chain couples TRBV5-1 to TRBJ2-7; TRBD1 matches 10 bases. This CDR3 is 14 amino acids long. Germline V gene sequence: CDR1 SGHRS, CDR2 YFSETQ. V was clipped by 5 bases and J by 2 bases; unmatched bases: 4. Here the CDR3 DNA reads TGCGCCAGCAGGCCAGGACAGGGGGCCTACGAGCAGTACTTC. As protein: CASRPGQGAYEQYF.

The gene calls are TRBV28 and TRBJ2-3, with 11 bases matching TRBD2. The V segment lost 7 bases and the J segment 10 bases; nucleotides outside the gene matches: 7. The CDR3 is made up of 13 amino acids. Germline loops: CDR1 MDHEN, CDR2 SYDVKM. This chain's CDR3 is CASISGTSGSQYF. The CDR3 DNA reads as TGTGCCAGCATCTCTGGGACTAGCGGTTCGCAGTATTTT.

The CDR3 spells CSVGPLKADTQYF. The CDR3, as DNA: TGCAGCGTGGGCCCCCTAAAAGCAGATACGCAGTATTTT. The chain couples TRBV29-1 to TRBJ2-3; D is unclear. V shed 6 bases and J shed 4 bases, with 14 bases lying between them. CDR1 is SQVTM and CDR2 is ANQGSEA in the germline V gene. This CDR3 is built from 13 residues.

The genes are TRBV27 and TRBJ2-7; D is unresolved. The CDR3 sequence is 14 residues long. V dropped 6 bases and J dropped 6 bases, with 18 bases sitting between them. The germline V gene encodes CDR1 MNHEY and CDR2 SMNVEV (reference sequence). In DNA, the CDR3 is TGTGCCAGCAGACTCAGATCCCAGTACCCCGAGCAGTACTTC. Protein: CASRLRSQYPEQYF.

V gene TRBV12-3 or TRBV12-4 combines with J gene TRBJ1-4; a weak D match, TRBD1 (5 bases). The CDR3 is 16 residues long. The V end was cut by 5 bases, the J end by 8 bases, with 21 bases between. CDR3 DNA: TGTGCCAGCAGTCCTCCATGGGAACAGGACGGAGAAAAACTGTTTTTT. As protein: CASSPPWEQDGEKLFF.

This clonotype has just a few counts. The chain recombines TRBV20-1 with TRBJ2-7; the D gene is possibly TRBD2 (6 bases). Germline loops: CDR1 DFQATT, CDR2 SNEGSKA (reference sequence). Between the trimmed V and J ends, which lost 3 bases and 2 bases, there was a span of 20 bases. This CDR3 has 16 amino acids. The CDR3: CSARVNVAALPYEQYF. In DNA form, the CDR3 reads TGCAGTGCTAGGGTGAACGTAGCGGCCCTTCCCTACGAGCAGTACTTC.

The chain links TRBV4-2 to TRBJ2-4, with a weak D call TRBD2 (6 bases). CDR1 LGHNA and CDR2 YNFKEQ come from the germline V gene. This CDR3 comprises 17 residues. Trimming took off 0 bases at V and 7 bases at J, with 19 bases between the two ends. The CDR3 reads CASSQDSARIGGNIQYF. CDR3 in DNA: TGTGCCAGCAGCCAAGATTCCGCGCGGATAGGAGGGAACATTCAGTACTTC.

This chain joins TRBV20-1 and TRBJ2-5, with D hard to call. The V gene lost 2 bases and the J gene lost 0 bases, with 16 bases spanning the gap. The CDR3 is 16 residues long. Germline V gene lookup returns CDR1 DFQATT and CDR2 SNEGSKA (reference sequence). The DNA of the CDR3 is TGCAGTGCTAGACCACCGTACGACATATACCAAGAGACCCAGTACTTC. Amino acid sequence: CSARPPYDIYQETQYF.

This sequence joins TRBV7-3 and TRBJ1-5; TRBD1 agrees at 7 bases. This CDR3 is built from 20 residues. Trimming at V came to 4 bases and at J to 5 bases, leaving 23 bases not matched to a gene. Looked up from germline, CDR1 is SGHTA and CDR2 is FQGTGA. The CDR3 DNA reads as TGTGCCAGCAGCTCAAGACCATTAGGGGCACAGGGGCCAAGCGATCAGCCCCAGCATTTT. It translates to CASSSRPLGAQGPSDQPQHF.

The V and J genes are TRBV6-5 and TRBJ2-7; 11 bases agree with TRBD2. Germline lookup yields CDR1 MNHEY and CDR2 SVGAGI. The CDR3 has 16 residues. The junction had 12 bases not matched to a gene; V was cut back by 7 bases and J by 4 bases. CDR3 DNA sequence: TGTGCCAGCAAAGGGCTAGCGGGGGGATTTTTTTACGAGCAGTACTTC. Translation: CASKGLAGGFFYEQYF.

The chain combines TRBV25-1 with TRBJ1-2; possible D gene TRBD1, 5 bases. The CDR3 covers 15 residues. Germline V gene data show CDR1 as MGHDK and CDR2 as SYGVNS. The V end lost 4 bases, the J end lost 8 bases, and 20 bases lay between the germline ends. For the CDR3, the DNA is TGTGCCAGCAGTGCCCCCGGGGGGACGGGACCGGGCTACACCTTC. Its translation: CASSAPGGTGPGYTF.

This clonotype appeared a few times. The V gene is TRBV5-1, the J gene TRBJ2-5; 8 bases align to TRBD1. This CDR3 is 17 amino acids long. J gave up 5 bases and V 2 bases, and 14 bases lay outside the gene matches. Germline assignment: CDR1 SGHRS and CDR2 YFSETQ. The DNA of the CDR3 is TGCGCCAGCAGCTTTATATTGACAGGGGCCGCCAGGGAGACCCAGTACTTC. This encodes CASSFILTGAARETQYF.

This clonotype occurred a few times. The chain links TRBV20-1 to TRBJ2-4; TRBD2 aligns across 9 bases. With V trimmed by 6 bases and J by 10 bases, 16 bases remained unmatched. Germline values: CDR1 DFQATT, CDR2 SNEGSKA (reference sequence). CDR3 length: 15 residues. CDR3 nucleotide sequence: TGCAGTGCCGCCCGTTCAGTCATCCTAGCGGGAATTCAGTACTTC. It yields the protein CSAARSVILAGIQYF.

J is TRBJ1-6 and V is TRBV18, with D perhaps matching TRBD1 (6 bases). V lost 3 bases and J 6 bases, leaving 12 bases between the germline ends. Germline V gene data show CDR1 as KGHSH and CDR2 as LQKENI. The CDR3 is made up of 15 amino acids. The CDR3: CASSPADSANSPLHF. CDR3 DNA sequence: TGTGCCAGCTCACCGGCGGACAGTGCTAATTCACCCCTCCACTTT.

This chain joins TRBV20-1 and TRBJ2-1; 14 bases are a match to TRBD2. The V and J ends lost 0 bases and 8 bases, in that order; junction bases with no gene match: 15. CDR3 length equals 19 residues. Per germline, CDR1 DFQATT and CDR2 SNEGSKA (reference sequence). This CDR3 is CSAREATSGRAGKLDEQFF. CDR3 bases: TGCAGTGCTAGAGAGGCGACTAGCGGGAGGGCCGGGAAATTAGATGAGCAGTTCTTC.